What follows are 32 T cell receptor beta chains derived from one specimen sequenced in a study of human T cells and chemical hapten exposure (dated by TCRdb to 2020 to 2023). Library generation was performed with RACE. TCRdb records NextSeq 500 as the sequencer. Using fastp trimming at Q25 and MiXCR clonotype assembly, TCRdb reanalyzed the public sequencing data and kept in-frame beta chains. Rows are combined by CDR3 protein, so each entry shows the most common genes and DNA. The sample has 69,000 or so distinct CDR3 sequences on record, 9% to 12% of them singletons. Around 7% of the sample rests with the top ten. This specimen's time point label, interpreted: patch test 2, 6 weeks after DPC sensitization. This specimen's treatment or condition label, interpreted: therapeutic diphenylcyclopropenone sensitization with weekly scalp DPC. This specimen consisted of whole blood, obtained in connection with sensitization to the hapten diphenylcyclopropenone (DPC). The receptors were sampled from a woman in her fifties or sixties with alopecia areata. Some clones in this sample may be carry-over from other donors' samples.

This clonotype was observed at least ten times. The V call is TRBV14, the J call TRBJ2-3, with 10 bases matching TRBD2. There are 15 residues in the CDR3. Trimming at V came to 5 bases and at J to 3 bases, leaving 5 bases not matched to a gene. The V gene's germline CDR1 is SGHDN and CDR2 FVKESK. CDR3 bases: TGTGCCAGCAGCATGACTAGCGGGCAGACAGATACGCAGTATTTT. This gives the protein CASSMTSGQTDTQYF.

In regard to this clonotype: A read error is possible here, since a much larger clone lies one base away. The chain uses TRBV27 and TRBJ1-5; D uncertain. Germline values: CDR1 MNHEY, CDR2 SMNVEV (reference sequence). This CDR3 is 16 amino acids long. The CDR3: CASSTRGSYSKQPQHF. In nucleotides, the CDR3 is TGTGCCAGCAGTACCCGCGGGTCTTATAGCAAGCAGCCCCAGCATTTT.

This chain links TRBV7-6 with TRBJ2-7; 9 bases are shared with TRBD2. CDR3 length: 14 residues. The germline gives CDR1 SGHVS, CDR2 FNYEAQ. With V trimmed by 2 bases and J by 5 bases, 4 bases remained unmatched. The CDR3 reads CASSLSSGIDEQYF. The CDR3 DNA sequence: TGTGCCAGCAGCTTATCTAGCGGGATCGACGAGCAGTACTTC. The complete variable domain, with remaining parts taken from reference TRBV7-6 and TRBJ2-7, reads GAGVSQSPRYKVTKRGQDVALRCDPISGHVSLYWYRQALGQGPEFLTYFNYEAQQDKSGLPNDRFSAERPEGSISTLTIQRTEQRDSAMYRCASSLSSGIDEQYFGPGTRLTVT.

This clonotype was counted at least ten times. The V and J genes are TRBV6-5 and TRBJ1-5, with no clear D. Germline V lookup: CDR1 MNHEY, CDR2 SVGAGI. V was cut by 0 bases and J by 3 bases, with 3 bases left in between. There are 13 residues in the CDR3. CDR3 nucleotide sequence: TGTGCCAGCAGTTACTCACTCAATCAGCCCCAGCATTTT. Translation: CASSYSLNQPQHF.

This clonotype came up many times. The chain links TRBV27 to TRBJ1-1; 7 nucleotides line up with TRBD1. The V segment lost 3 bases and the J segment 4 bases; nucleotides outside the gene matches: 8. The CDR3 has 15 amino acids. CDR1 MNHEY and CDR2 SMNVEV come from the germline V gene (reference sequence). CDR3 sequence reads: CASSFPTGRATEAFF. The CDR3 DNA reads TGTGCCAGCAGTTTCCCGACAGGGAGGGCCACTGAAGCTTTCTTT.

This clonotype was seen at least ten times. This sequence joins TRBV2 and TRBJ2-1; D unclear. V was pared by 4 bases and J by 6 bases, with 10 bases between. The V gene's germline CDR1 is SNHLY and CDR2 FYNNEI. The CDR3 covers 13 residues. This CDR3 reads CASSGRVVNEQFF. The DNA of the CDR3 is TGTGCCAGCAGTGGACGGGTGGTCAATGAGCAGTTCTTC. Full variable domain (remainder filled in from reference TRBV2 and TRBJ2-1): EPEVTQTPSHQVTQMGQEVILRCVPISNHLYFYWYRQILGQKVEFLVSFYNNEISEKSEIFDDQFSVERPDGSNFTLKIRSTKLEDSAMYFCASSGRVVNEQFFGPGTRLTVL.

This clonotype was observed at least ten times. This chain connects TRBV9 to TRBJ2-3; no clear D gene. The ends were cut back, 0 bases at V and 0 bases at J, with 11 bases in the middle. The CDR3 contains 16 residues. The germline V gene encodes CDR1 SGDLS and CDR2 YYNGEE. The CDR3: CASSVARSTSTDTQYF. The CDR3 DNA reads TGTGCCAGCAGCGTAGCGAGGTCAACTAGCACAGATACGCAGTATTTT.

On this clonotype itself: Just one base apart from a much larger clone, this may be a read error. The chain couples TRBV3-1 to TRBJ1-2; weak D call: TRBD1 (5 bases). Germline CDR1 LGHDT, CDR2 YNNKEL (reference sequence). The CDR3 is made up of 11 amino acids. In DNA form, the CDR3 reads TGTACCAGCTCCGGGGGGGAAGGCTACACCTTC. This codes for CTSSGGEGYTF.

As concerns this clonotype: The germline gene is not matched at one end of the junction; a read error may be the cause. This chain joins TRBV25-1 and TRBJ2-1, with a possible D match to TRBD1 (6 bases). The V gene's germline CDR1 is MGHDK and CDR2 SYGVNS. CDR3 length equals 12 residues. CDR3 sequence reads: CASSEERGGPIF. The CDR3 DNA is TGTGCCAGCAGTGAAGAACGTGGGGGCCCCATCTTC.

Only one count was recorded for this clonotype. The V call is TRBV12-3 or TRBV12-4, the J call TRBJ2-3; 7 bases map to TRBD2. There are 13 residues in the CDR3. V trimming: 6 bases; J trimming: 5 bases; junction bases outside the gene matches: 5. CDR3 DNA sequence: TGTGCCAGCAGGGCTAGCGGAGTAGATACGCAGTATTTT. Amino acids: CASRASGVDTQYF.

A few counts support this clonotype. The V and J genes are TRBV28 and TRBJ1-2; tentatively, D is TRBD1 (6 bases). The V end was cut by 1 base, the J end by 8 bases, with 20 bases between. Germline assignment: CDR1 MDHEN and CDR2 SYDVKM. This CDR3 spans 16 amino acids. CDR3 bases: TGTGCCAGCAGTTTATTGTCGGGCAGGGGCCGTGGCGGCTACACCTTC. It specifies CASSLLSGRGRGGYTF.

This clonotype was picked up many times. This sequence joins TRBV3-1 and TRBJ1-1; D gene ambiguous. The germline CDR1 and CDR2 sequences are LGHDT and YNNKEL (reference sequence). The CDR3 runs to 13 residues. The germline V and J ends were trimmed by 3 bases and 4 bases, with 9 bases remaining between them. For the CDR3, the DNA is TGTGCCAGCAGCCAGGGTTGGGCCACTGAAGCTTTCTTT. Its protein is CASSQGWATEAFF. Drawing the rest from reference TRBV3-1 and TRBJ1-1, the complete variable domain is DTAVSQTPKYLVTQMGNDKSIKCEQNLGHDTMYWYKQDSKKFLKIMFSYNNKELIINETVPNRFSPKSPDKAHLNLHINSLELGDSAVYFCASSQGWATEAFFGQGTRLTVV.

This clonotype was detected a few times. V and J are TRBV6-6 and TRBJ2-3, with 8 positions matching TRBD2. V shed 6 bases, J shed 2 bases, and the junction held 10 bases outside the gene matches. CDR3 size: 16 residues. Germline-derived CDR1 and CDR2 are MNHNY and SVGAGI (reference sequence). This CDR3 reads CASSRTSIDFTDTQYF. For the CDR3, the DNA is TGTGCCAGCAGCCGGACTAGCATAGACTTCACAGATACGCAGTATTTT.

This clonotype was found many times. The chain couples TRBV20-1 to TRBJ1-1; 7 positions agree with TRBD1. J gave up 3 bases and V 6 bases, and 16 bases lay outside the gene matches. Germline V gives CDR1 DFQATT, CDR2 SNEGSKA (reference sequence). This CDR3 spans 16 amino acids. The CDR3 DNA is TGCAGTGCCCTCCCAGGGGGGGCGTTTCTGGACACTGAAGCTTTCTTT. It translates to CSALPGGAFLDTEAFF.

The V call is TRBV7-6, the J call TRBJ2-7; 10 bases match TRBD1. Germline loops: CDR1 SGHVS, CDR2 FNYEAQ. This CDR3 comprises 16 residues. The V and J ends lost 2 bases and 3 bases, in that order; junction bases with no gene match: 7. CDR3 sequence reads: CASSLSPGTGDYEQYF. DNA for the CDR3: TGTGCCAGCAGCTTAAGTCCTGGGACAGGGGACTACGAGCAGTACTTC. Full variable domain (outside the CDR3, taken from reference TRBV7-6 and TRBJ2-7): GAGVSQSPRYKVTKRGQDVALRCDPISGHVSLYWYRQALGQGPEFLTYFNYEAQQDKSGLPNDRFSAERPEGSISTLTIQRTEQRDSAMYRCASSLSPGTGDYEQYFGPGTRLTVT.

This clonotype was detected many times. The V and J genes are TRBV7-6 and TRBJ2-2; D gene unclear. V lost 5 bases, J lost 1 base, and 11 bases lay in between. Germline CDR1 SGHVS, CDR2 FNYEAQ. The CDR3 runs 15 residues. CDR3 DNA: TGTGCCAGCAGCCTCGACACCCGGAACACCGGGGAGCTGTTTTTT. Protein: CASSLDTRNTGELFF.

V usage is TRBV20-1 and J usage is TRBJ2-3; the D gene is possibly TRBD2 (5 bases). Germline CDR1 DFQATT, CDR2 SNEGSKA (reference sequence). CDR3 length equals 16 residues. The V end lost 7 bases, the J end lost 0 bases, and 20 bases lay between the germline ends. For the CDR3, the DNA is TGCAGTGGAAATCGGACTGTCGAGCCTAGCACAGATACGCAGTATTTT. Protein sequence: CSGNRTVEPSTDTQYF.

This clonotype was recorded many times. This rearrangement joins TRBV3-1 to TRBJ2-1; D could derive from TRBD1 or TRBD2 (6 bases each). Germline V CDR1 and CDR2: LGHDT, YNNKEL (reference sequence). This CDR3 has 15 amino acids. V was trimmed by 0 bases and J by 7 bases, leaving 13 bases between them. Here the CDR3 reads CASSQDSRRGNEQFF. CDR3 nucleotides: TGTGCCAGCAGCCAAGATTCCCGGAGGGGGAATGAGCAGTTCTTC.

The sample holds many counts of this clonotype. The chain carries TRBV3-1 and TRBJ2-7, with 7 nucleotides matching TRBD1. The CDR3 runs to 13 residues. V lost 5 bases and J lost 6; bases outside the gene matches: 7. Germline V gives CDR1 LGHDT, CDR2 YNNKEL (reference sequence). The CDR3 sequence is CASSFGTDTEQYF. CDR3 sequence (DNA): TGTGCCAGCAGCTTCGGGACAGATACCGAGCAGTACTTC.

The gene calls are TRBV4-1 and TRBJ1-4, with 7 positions matching TRBD1. The CDR3 length is 15 residues. Germline V gene sequence: CDR1 MGHRA, CDR2 YSYEKL. V dropped 4 bases and J dropped 5; count of bases not matched to a gene: 7. The CDR3: CASSRPGQLNEKLFF. Written as DNA, the CDR3 is TGCGCCAGCAGCCGTCCGGGACAGTTAAATGAAAAACTGTTTTTT.

This clonotype was counted at least ten times. J is TRBJ2-6 and V is TRBV5-6; possibly TRBD1 for D (5 bases). The germline V gene encodes CDR1 SGHDT and CDR2 YYEEEE. Deletions cut 0 bases from V and 5 bases from J, with 24 bases between. The CDR3 length is 20 residues. The CDR3 loop is CASSLVLWTHRNPWANVLTF. Written as DNA, the CDR3 is TGTGCCAGCAGCTTGGTGTTGTGGACACACAGGAACCCGTGGGCCAACGTCCTGACTTTC. The full variable domain, in which reference TRBV5-6 and TRBJ2-6 provide the parts outside the CDR3, is DAGVTQSPTHLIKTRGQQVTLRCSPKSGHDTVSWYQQALGQGPQFIFQYYEEEERQRGNFPDRFSGHQFPNYSSELNVNALLLGDSALYLCASSLVLWTHRNPWANVLTFGAGSRLTVL.

This chain joins TRBV29-1 and TRBJ1-1; possibly TRBD1 for D (6 bases). Between the trimmed V and J ends, which lost 5 bases and 8 bases, there was a span of 15 bases. The germline gives CDR1 SQVTM, CDR2 ANQGSEA. This CDR3 spans 12 amino acids. CDR3 coding DNA: TGCAGCGTTTCCCCCAGGGGCTGGGAAGCTTTCTTT. Translated, it gives CSVSPRGWEAFF.

This clonotype was found many times. This chain connects TRBV9 to TRBJ1-6; no definite D call. Trimming took 4 bases from V and 0 from J, leaving 8 bases between them. Germline V lookup: CDR1 SGDLS, CDR2 YYNGEE. The CDR3 sequence is 15 residues long. The DNA of the CDR3 is TGTGCCAGCAGCCCTGACGGCTCCTATAATTCACCCCTCCACTTT. It specifies CASSPDGSYNSPLHF.

Many counts were recorded for this clonotype. The chain is built from TRBV11-2 and TRBJ2-1, with TRBD1 as a possible D gene (7 bases). Germline V gene sequence: CDR1 SGHAT, CDR2 FQNNGV. V was cut by 5 bases and J by 2 bases, with 22 bases left in between. This CDR3 contains 18 residues. The CDR3 loop is CASSATRDSRDAYNEQFF. The CDR3 nucleotides are TGTGCCAGCAGCGCGACGCGGGACAGCCGGGACGCCTACAATGAGCAGTTCTTC. The full variable domain, with the rest looked up from reference TRBV11-2 and TRBJ2-1, is EAGVAQSPRYKIIEKRQSVAFWCNPISGHATLYWYQQILGQGPKLLIQFQNNGVVDDSQLPKDRFSAERLKGVDSTLKIQPAKLEDSAVYLCASSATRDSRDAYNEQFFGPGTRLTVL.

This clonotype was recorded at least ten times. The rearrangement uses TRBV29-1 and TRBJ2-5; 9 bases map to TRBD1. This CDR3 has 18 residues. Trimming at V came to 1 base and at J to 4 bases, leaving 16 bases not matched to a gene. The germline V gene has CDR1 SQVTM and CDR2 ANQGSEA. The CDR3 reads CSVEAQRDRVTGGETQYF. The CDR3 region has the DNA TGCAGCGTTGAAGCCCAGCGGGACAGGGTAACCGGGGGAGAGACCCAGTACTTC.

This clonotype has at least ten counts. The CDR3 DNA reads TGCAGTGCCCAGAGGGCGAGCGGGGGGAACACCGGGGAGCTGTTTTTT. This encodes CSAQRASGGNTGELFF. The chain employs TRBV20-1 and TRBJ2-2, with 8 bases that match TRBD2. V was clipped by 6 bases and J by 1 base; unmatched bases: 10. The germline gives CDR1 DFQATT, CDR2 SNEGSKA (reference sequence). CDR3 length: 16 amino acids.

This clonotype was seen more than once but under ten times. The chain carries TRBV10-3 and TRBJ2-1; unclear D gene. V lost 10 bases to trimming and J lost 5 bases, with 12 bases between them. This CDR3 comprises 12 residues. Germline V gene data show CDR1 as ENHRY and CDR2 as SYGVKD. The CDR3 DNA reads as TGTGCCAGTAATGTCCCAAACAATGAGCAGTTCTTC. It specifies CASNVPNNEQFF.

There are many counts of this clonotype. The chain combines TRBV30 with TRBJ2-1; D call uncertain. Trimming took 2 bases from V and 7 from J, leaving 12 bases between them. The germline gives CDR1 GTSNPN, CDR2 SVGIG (reference sequence). There are 13 residues in the CDR3. The CDR3 region has the DNA TGTGCCTGGAGTCGGAGCTTCCCTAATGAGCAGTTCTTC. Translating it yields CAWSRSFPNEQFF. The complete variable domain, with remaining parts taken from reference TRBV30 and TRBJ2-1, reads SQTIHQWPATLVQPVGSPLSLECTVEGTSNPNLYWYRQAAGRGLQLLFYSVGIGQISSEVPQNLSASRPQDRQFILSSKKLLLSDSGFYLCAWSRSFPNEQFFGPGTRLTVL.

This clonotype has ten or more counts. V usage is TRBV20-1 and J usage is TRBJ2-7, with 9 bases fitting TRBD1. Unmatched junction bases numbered 4, after V lost 5 bases and J lost 5 bases. There are 12 residues in the CDR3. Germline lookup yields CDR1 DFQATT and CDR2 SNEGSKA (reference sequence). The DNA for the CDR3 is TGCAGTGCTCACAGGGGGCACCACGAGCAGTACTTC. Protein product: CSAHRGHHEQYF.

In its sample, this clonotype was seen a few times. The rearrangement joins TRBV14 to TRBJ2-6; 7 bases align to TRBD1. V shed 4 bases, J shed 4 bases, and the junction held 13 bases outside the gene matches. This CDR3 contains 18 residues. Germline V gene sequence: CDR1 SGHDN, CDR2 FVKESK. The CDR3 sequence: CASSLLGGLPSGANVLTF. CDR3 nucleotides: TGTGCCAGCAGCCTCCTAGGGGGCCTACCATCCGGGGCCAACGTCCTGACTTTC.

This chain uses TRBV12-3 or TRBV12-4 with TRBJ2-5; D might be TRBD1 (6 bases). Trimming stripped 3 bases from V and 1 base from J, with 12 bases between. This CDR3 has 15 residues. The CDR3: CASSFGQGPQETQYF. The CDR3 DNA reads as TGTGCCAGCAGTTTTGGTCAGGGGCCCCAAGAGACCCAGTACTTC.

As concerns this clonotype: A much larger clone differs from this one at a single base, so this may be a read error. The CDR3 carries no conserved terminal phenylalanine or tryptophan, so it likely arises from a read error. The V and J genes are TRBV12-3 or TRBV12-4 and TRBJ2-1; TRBD1 aligns across 7 bases. This CDR3 comprises 15 residues. The V gene end was trimmed by 3 bases and the J gene end by 0 bases; junction bases not matched to a gene: 2. CDR3: CASSLRGHSYNEQFL. CDR3 DNA: TGTGCCAGCAGTTTGAGGGGGCACTCCTACAATGAGCAGTTCCTC.